The rows below give T cell receptor beta chains drawn from one sample of a study of shared clonotypes between healthy human individuals. Profiled with immunoSEQ multiplex PCR; TCRdb holds only in-frame clones, not every one. In the table there are 660,000 or so clones, about 96% of which are singletons. The sequencing input was naive CD8+ T cells sorted from blood. The receptors here all came from a woman between 25 and 40 years old in good health. Each CDR3 is given with its conserved first and last residue. A D gene is named only where the DNA matches it firmly. Rows give clone size only sometimes, using once, few, many, or a class for an expanded clone.

clone_size	j_call	v_call	d_call	cdr3_nt	cdr3_aa
NA	TRBJ2-3	TRBV2	NA	TGTGCCAGCAGTGAACGGGTGGCTAGCGTCCTCACAGATACGCAGTATTTT	CASSERVASVLTDTQYF
NA	TRBJ1-2	TRBV4-1	TRBD1	TGCGCCAGCAGCCAAAGAGCTGGACAGGAGTATGGCTACACCTTC	CASSQRAGQEYGYTF
NA	TRBJ2-7	TRBV28	NA	TGTGCCAGCAGTTTATGGGGGGATACCTACGAGCAGTACTTC	CASSLWGDTYEQYF
NA	TRBJ1-1	TRBV5-4	NA	TGTGCCAGCAGCTTAGCAGGGGATGGAGCTTTCTTT	CASSLAGDGAFF
once	TRBJ2-1	TRBV7-8	TRBD2	TGTGCCAGCAGCTTAGTTGGTGAGCGGGGAACCTACAATGAGCAGTTCTTC	CASSLVGERGTYNEQFF
NA	TRBJ1-1	TRBV7-9	NA	TGTGCCAGCAGCCCGGCGGCGGGGACTGAAGCTTTCTTT	CASSPAAGTEAFF
NA	TRBJ2-3	TRBV7-8	TRBD2	TGTGCCAGCAGCTTAGTGAGTCCGTGGGGTAGCGGGGGCACAGATACGCAGTATTTT	CASSLVSPWGSGGTDTQYF
NA	TRBJ1-2	TRBV2	NA	TGTGCCAGCACACAGGGCGCGCAGCCCTACTATGGCTACACCTTC	CASTQGAQPYYGYTF
NA	TRBJ2-1	TRBV14	NA	TGTGCCAGCAGCCATCATAGCTTTCGGCAAGATGAGCAGTTCTTC	CASSHHSFRQDEQFF
NA	TRBJ2-7	TRBV2	TRBD2	TGTGCCAGCAGGCCTAGCGGGAATTACGAGCAGTACTTC	CASRPSGNYEQYF
NA	TRBJ1-4	TRBV10-1	NA	TGCGCCAGCAGTGGAAGGTTTAAGGGCGACGAAAAACTGTTTTTT	CASSGRFKGDEKLFF
once	TRBJ2-3	TRBV28	NA	TGTGCCAGCAGTTTGGGCAGTTTCGATACGCAGTATTTT	CASSLGSFDTQYF
NA	TRBJ2-7	TRBV6-5	TRBD2	TGTGCCAGCAGCGCCCAAACTAGCGGGAGAGAGCAGTACTTC	CASSAQTSGREQYF
once	TRBJ2-7	TRBV7-8	NA	TGTGCCAGCAGCCTCTATACAGCCTACGAGCAGTACTTC	CASSLYTAYEQYF
NA	TRBJ2-1	TRBV7-8	TRBD2	TGTGCCAGCAGCTTAGGGGGGCTAGCGGGAAATCGCTACAATGAGCAGTTCTTC	CASSLGGLAGNRYNEQFF
NA	TRBJ1-1	TRBV7-9	NA	TGTGCCAGCAGCTTATTGCGCACTGAAGCTTTCTTT	CASSLLRTEAFF
NA	TRBJ1-3	TRBV5-6	TRBD1	TGTGCCAGCAGCTTGGGACAGGGCCGAAACACCATATATTTT	CASSLGQGRNTIYF
NA	TRBJ2-7	TRBV28	TRBD1	TGTGCCAGCAGTTTGCCTGGGACAGGTTCCTACGAGCAGTACTTC	CASSLPGTGSYEQYF
NA	TRBJ2-1	TRBV21-1	NA	TGTGCCAGCAGCAAAGGACAGGTCTTGTACAATGAGCAGTTCTTC	CASSKGQVLYNEQFF
NA	TRBJ2-7	TRBV7-9	NA	TGTGCCACCACCGCGCAGACGGGAACAGGGAGGCCCTACGAGCAGTACTTC	CATTAQTGTGRPYEQYF
NA	TRBJ1-1	TRBV29-1	TRBD1	TGCAGCGTTGGGACAGGGGGGACTGAAGCTTTCTTT	CSVGTGGTEAFF
NA	TRBJ2-7	TRBV4-2	NA	TGTGCCAGCAGCCAAGGACGAGACATTTCCTACGAGCAGTACTTC	CASSQGRDISYEQYF
few	TRBJ2-7	TRBV11-2	NA	TGTGCCAGCAGCTCCAGGCTCGAGCAGTACTTC	CASSSRLEQYF
NA	TRBJ2-4	TRBV27	TRBD1	TGTGCCAGCAGCCCGACAGGGACGGGCGGAAACATTCAGTACTTC	CASSPTGTGGNIQYF
NA	TRBJ2-1	TRBV27	TRBD2	TGTGCCAGCAGTTTCAGCGGGGGAGCCTACAATGAGCAGTTCTTC	CASSFSGGAYNEQFF
NA	TRBJ2-3	TRBV9	TRBD2	TGTGCCAGCAGCGTAGGTAGCGGGAGGGCAGATACGCAGTATTTT	CASSVGSGRADTQYF
once	TRBJ1-5	TRBV2	NA	TGTGCCAGCAGTGAAGGTGTGTCAGGGCCTAATCAGCCCCAGCATTTT	CASSEGVSGPNQPQHF
NA	TRBJ2-7	TRBV7-8	TRBD2	TGTGCCAGCAGCATGGTAGCGGGAGGGTGGTACGAGCAGTACTTC	CASSMVAGGWYEQYF
NA	TRBJ2-5	TRBV9	TRBD1	TGTGCCAGCAGCGTAGCTTTCGGACAGGGACAAGAGACCCAGTACTTC	CASSVAFGQGQETQYF
NA	TRBJ2-2	TRBV5-6	TRBD1	TGTGCCAGCAGCTGGGACAGGAACACCGGGGAGCTGTTTTTT	CASSWDRNTGELFF
NA	TRBJ1-3	TRBV7-9	NA	TGTGCCAGCAGCCCAGTGGGGGGGCAGTCTGGAAACACCATATATTTT	CASSPVGGQSGNTIYF
NA	TRBJ2-4	TRBV21-1	NA	TGTGCCAGCAGCGCCCGGTGGGGACAGCCAATACCACTAGCCAAAAACATTCAGTACTTC	CASSARWGQPIPLAKNIQYF
NA	TRBJ2-2	TRBV5-4	TRBD1	TGTGCCAGCAGCTTGAAGGGGGCTAGCACCGGGGAGCTGTTTTTT	CASSLKGASTGELFF
NA	TRBJ2-3	TRBV5-4	NA	TGTGCAAGCAGCTTGGGGGCGGGTGGGGCCACAGATACGCAGTATTTT	CASSLGAGGATDTQYF
NA	TRBJ1-5	TRBV2	NA	TGTGCCAGCAGTGCAACTAGCAATCAGCCCCAGCATTTT	CASSATSNQPQHF
NA	TRBJ1-1	TRBV19	NA	TGTGCCAGTACCACTTTGCCGGGGGGGAACACTGAAGCTTTCTTT	CASTTLPGGNTEAFF
NA	TRBJ2-1	TRBV2	TRBD2	TGTGCCAGCAGTGAAGCTCGGACCCCCCGGGGGGACAATGAGCAGTTCTTC	CASSEARTPRGDNEQFF